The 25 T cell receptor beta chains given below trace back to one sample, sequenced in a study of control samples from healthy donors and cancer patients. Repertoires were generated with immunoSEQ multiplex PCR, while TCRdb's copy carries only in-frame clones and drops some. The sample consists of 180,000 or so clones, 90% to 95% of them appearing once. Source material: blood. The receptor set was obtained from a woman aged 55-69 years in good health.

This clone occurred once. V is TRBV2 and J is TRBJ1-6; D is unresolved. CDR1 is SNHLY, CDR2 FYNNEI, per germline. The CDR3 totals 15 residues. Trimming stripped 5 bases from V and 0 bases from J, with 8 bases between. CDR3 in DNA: TGTGCCAGCAGTCGTTGGGGCTCCTATAATTCACCCCTCCACTTT. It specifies CASSRWGSYNSPLHF.

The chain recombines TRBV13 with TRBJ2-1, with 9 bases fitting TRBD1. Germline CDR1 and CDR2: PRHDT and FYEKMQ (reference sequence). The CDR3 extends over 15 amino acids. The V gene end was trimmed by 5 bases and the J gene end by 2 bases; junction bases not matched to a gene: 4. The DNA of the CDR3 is TGTGCCAGCAGCCCACGGACAGGGGCCTACAATGAGCAGTTCTTC. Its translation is CASSPRTGAYNEQFF. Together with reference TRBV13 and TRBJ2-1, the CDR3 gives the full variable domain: AAGVIQSPRHLIKEKRETATLKCYPIPRHDTVYWYQQGPGQDPQFLISFYEKMQSDKGSIPDRFSAQQFSDYHSELNMSSLELGDSALYFCASSPRTGAYNEQFFGPGTRLTVL.

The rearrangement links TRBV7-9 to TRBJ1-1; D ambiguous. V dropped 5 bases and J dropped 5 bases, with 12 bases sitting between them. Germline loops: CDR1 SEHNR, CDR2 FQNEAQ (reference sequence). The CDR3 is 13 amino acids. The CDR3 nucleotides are TGTGCCAGCAGCCCTCCCGATCTGACTGAAGCTTTCTTT. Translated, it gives CASSPPDLTEAFF.

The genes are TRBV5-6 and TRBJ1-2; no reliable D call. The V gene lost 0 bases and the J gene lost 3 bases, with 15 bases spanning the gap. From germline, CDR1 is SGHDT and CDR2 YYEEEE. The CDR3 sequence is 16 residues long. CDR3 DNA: TGTGCCAGCAGCTTGGTGGGCCCGAACTTTTACTATGGCTACACCTTC. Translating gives CASSLVGPNFYYGYTF.

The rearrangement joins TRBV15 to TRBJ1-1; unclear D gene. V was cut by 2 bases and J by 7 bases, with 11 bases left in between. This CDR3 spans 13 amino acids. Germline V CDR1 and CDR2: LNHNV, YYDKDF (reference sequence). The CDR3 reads CATSRLLGNEAFF. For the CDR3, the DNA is TGTGCCACCAGCAGATTGCTGGGGAATGAAGCTTTCTTT.

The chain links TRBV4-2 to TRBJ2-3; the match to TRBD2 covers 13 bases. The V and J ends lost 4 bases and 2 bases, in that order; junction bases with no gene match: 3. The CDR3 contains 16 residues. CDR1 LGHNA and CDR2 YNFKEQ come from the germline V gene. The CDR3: CASSPGLAGATDTQYF. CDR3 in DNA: TGTGCCAGCAGCCCCGGACTAGCGGGGGCCACAGATACGCAGTATTTT.

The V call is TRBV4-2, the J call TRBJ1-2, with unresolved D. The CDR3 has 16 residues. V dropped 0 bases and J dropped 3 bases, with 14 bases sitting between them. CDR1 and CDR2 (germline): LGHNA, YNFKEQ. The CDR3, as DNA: TGTGCCAGCAGCCAAGATGGGAACAGCGACTACTATGGCTACACCTTC. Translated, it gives CASSQDGNSDYYGYTF.

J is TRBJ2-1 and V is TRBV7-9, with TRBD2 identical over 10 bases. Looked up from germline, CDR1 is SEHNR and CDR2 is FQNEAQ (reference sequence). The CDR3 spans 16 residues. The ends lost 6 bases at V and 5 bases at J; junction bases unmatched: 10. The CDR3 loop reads CASRRTSGTQDNEQFF. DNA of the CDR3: TGTGCCAGCAGACGGACTAGCGGTACCCAAGACAATGAGCAGTTCTTC.

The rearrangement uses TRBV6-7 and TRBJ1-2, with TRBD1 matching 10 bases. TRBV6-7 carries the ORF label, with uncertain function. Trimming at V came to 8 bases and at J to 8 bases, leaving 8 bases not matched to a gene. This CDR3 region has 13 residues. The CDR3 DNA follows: TGTGCCAGCGGGCCCTGGACAGGGGGGGGCTACACCTTC. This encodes CASGPWTGGGYTF.

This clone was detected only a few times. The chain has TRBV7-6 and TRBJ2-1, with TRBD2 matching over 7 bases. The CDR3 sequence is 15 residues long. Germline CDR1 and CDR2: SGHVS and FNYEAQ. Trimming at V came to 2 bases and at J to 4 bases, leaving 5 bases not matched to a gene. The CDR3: CASSLLAVAYNEQFF. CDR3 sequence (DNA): TGTGCCAGCAGCTTACTAGCGGTGGCATACAATGAGCAGTTCTTC.

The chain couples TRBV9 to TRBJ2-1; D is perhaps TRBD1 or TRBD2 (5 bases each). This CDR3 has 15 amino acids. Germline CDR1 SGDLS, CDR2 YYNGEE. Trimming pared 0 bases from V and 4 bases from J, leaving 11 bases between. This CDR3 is CASSVDGTKYNEQFF. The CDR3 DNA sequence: TGTGCCAGCAGCGTAGATGGGACCAAATACAATGAGCAGTTCTTC.

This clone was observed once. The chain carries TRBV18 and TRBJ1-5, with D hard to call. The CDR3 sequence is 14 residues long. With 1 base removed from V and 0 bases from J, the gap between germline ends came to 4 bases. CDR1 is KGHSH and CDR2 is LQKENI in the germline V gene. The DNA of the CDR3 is TGTGCCAGCTCACCACAGGGTAGCAATCAGCCCCAGCATTTT. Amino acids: CASSPQGSNQPQHF.

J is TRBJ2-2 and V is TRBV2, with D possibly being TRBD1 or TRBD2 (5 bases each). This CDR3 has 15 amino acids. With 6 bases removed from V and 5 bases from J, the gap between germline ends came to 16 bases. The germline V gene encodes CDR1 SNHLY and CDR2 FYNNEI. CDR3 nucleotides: TGTGCCAGCAGCGTTCTCGAGGGGATTACCGGGGAGCTGTTTTTT. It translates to CASSVLEGITGELFF.

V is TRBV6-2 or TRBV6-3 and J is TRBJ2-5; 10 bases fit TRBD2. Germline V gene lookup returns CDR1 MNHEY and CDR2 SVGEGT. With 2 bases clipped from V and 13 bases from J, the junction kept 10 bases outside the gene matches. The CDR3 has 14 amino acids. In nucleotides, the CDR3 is TGTGCCAGCAGTTACGTGCTAGCGGGGGCTCCTCGGTACTTC. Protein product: CASSYVLAGAPRYF.

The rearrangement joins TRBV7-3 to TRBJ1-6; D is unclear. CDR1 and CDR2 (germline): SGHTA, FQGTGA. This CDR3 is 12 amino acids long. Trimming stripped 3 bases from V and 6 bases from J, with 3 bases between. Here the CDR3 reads CASSFLNSPLHF. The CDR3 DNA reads TGTGCCAGCAGCTTCCTTAATTCACCCCTCCACTTT. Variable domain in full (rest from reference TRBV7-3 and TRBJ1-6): GAGVSQTPSNKVTEKGKYVELRCDPISGHTALYWYRQSLGQGPEFLIYFQGTGAADDSGLPNDRFFAVRPEGSVSTLKIQRTERGDSAVYLCASSFLNSPLHFGNGTRLTVT.

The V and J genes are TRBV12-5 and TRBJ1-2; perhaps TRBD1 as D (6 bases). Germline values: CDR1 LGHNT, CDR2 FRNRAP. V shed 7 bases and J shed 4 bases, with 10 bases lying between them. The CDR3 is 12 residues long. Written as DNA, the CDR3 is TGTGCTAGTGACAGGGATTTCTATGGCTACACCTTC. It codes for CASDRDFYGYTF.

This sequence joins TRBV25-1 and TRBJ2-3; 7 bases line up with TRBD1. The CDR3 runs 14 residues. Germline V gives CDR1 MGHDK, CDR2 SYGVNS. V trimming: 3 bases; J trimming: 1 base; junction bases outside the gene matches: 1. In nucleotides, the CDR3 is TGTGCCAGCAGTGAGCAGGGGGGCACAGATACGCAGTATTTT. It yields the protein CASSEQGGTDTQYF.

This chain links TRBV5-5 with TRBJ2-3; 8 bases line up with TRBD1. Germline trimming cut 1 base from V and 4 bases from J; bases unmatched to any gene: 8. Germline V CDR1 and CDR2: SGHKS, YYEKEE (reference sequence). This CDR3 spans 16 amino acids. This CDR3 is CASSLRSRGQPDTQYF. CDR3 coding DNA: TGTGCCAGCAGCTTGCGGTCCAGGGGGCAACCAGATACGCAGTATTTT.

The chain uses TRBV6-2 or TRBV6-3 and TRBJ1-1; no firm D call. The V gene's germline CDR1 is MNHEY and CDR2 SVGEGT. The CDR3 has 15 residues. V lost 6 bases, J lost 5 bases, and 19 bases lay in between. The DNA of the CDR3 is TGTGCCAGCAGCCCCGGGTGGGGAGAAGGGACTGAAGCTTTCTTT. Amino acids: CASSPGWGEGTEAFF.

CDR3 nucleotide sequence: TGTGCCAGCAGTGATTATCGGGCAGGGAGACTTCAAGCCGGCTACACCTTC. This gives the protein CASSDYRAGRLQAGYTF. This chain joins TRBV6-1 and TRBJ1-2, with D possibly TRBD1 on 5 matching bases. The CDR3 loop spans 17 amino acids. CDR1 MNHNS and CDR2 SASEGT come from the germline V gene. V was shortened by 3 bases and J by 8 bases, with 25 bases between the two germline ends.

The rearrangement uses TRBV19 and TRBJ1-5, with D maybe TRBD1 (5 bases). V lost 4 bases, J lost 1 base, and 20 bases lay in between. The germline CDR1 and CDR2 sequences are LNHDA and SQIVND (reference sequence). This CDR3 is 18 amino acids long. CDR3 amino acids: CASSKPLPRQWSNQPQHF. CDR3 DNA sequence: TGTGCCAGTAGTAAACCCCTTCCTAGACAGTGGAGCAATCAGCCCCAGCATTTT.

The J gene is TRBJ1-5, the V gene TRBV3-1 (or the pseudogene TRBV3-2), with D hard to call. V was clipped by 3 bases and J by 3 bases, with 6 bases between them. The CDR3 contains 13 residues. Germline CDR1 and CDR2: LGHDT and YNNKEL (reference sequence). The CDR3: CASSQGVNQPQHF. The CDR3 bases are TGTGCCAGCAGCCAGGGCGTCAATCAGCCCCAGCATTTT.

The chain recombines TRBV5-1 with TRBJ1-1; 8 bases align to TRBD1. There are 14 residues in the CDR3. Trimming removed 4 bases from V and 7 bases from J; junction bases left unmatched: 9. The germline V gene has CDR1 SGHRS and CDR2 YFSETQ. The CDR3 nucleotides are TGCGCCAGCAGCCCTGACAGGGGACCGGTTGAAGCTTTCTTT. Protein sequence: CASSPDRGPVEAFF.

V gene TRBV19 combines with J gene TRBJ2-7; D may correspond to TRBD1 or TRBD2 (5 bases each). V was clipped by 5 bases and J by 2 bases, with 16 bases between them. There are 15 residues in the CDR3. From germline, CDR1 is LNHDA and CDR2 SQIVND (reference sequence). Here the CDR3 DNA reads TGTGCCAGTAGTCCCGACCGGGACGGAACCTACGAGCAGTACTTC. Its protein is CASSPDRDGTYEQYF.

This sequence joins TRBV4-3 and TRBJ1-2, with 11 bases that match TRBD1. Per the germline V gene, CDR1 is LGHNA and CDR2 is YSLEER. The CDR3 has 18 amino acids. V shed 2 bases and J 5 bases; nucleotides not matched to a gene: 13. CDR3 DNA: TGCGCCAGCAGCCAAACACGGACAGGGGGCATGGGTCTATATGGCTACACCTTC. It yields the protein CASSQTRTGGMGLYGYTF.